Below are 23 T cell receptor beta chains sequenced from a single sample in a study of blood T cell repertoires in COVID-19. TCRdb's copy holds only in-frame clones and misses some; the assay was immunoSEQ multiplex PCR. The sample has around 280,000 clones, 88% seen once. The sequenced sample was peripheral blood. These receptors all come from a woman in her 30s with COVID-19, enrolled during active disease.

The chain links TRBV19 to TRBJ1-1; D unresolved. Germline assignment: CDR1 LNHDA and CDR2 SQIVND (reference sequence). V dropped 3 bases and J dropped 3 bases, with 11 bases sitting between them. This CDR3 is 14 amino acids long. CDR3 sequence: CASSMRGIDTEAFF. Here the CDR3 DNA reads TGTGCCAGTAGTATGAGAGGGATCGACACTGAAGCTTTCTTT.

J is TRBJ1-5 and V is TRBV19; 9 nucleotides match TRBD1. The V gene's germline CDR1 is LNHDA and CDR2 SQIVND (reference sequence). CDR3 length: 14 amino acids. The ends lost 7 bases at V and 7 bases at J; junction bases unmatched: 8. This chain's CDR3 is CASNGQGFRQPQHF. The CDR3 nucleotides read TGTGCCAGTAACGGACAGGGGTTTCGACAGCCCCAGCATTTT.

The chain uses TRBV5-1 and TRBJ2-5, with D hard to call. CDR3 length: 14 residues. Deletions cut 1 base from V and 1 base from J, with 8 bases between. Germline CDR1 reads SGHRS; CDR2 reads YFSETQ. The CDR3 DNA reads as TGCGCCAGCAGCTTGTCTCTACCCCAAGAGACCCAGTACTTC. The encoded protein is CASSLSLPQETQYF.

The chain employs TRBV11-2 and TRBJ2-1; D uncertain. The germline CDR1 and CDR2 sequences are SGHAT and FQNNGV. The CDR3 has 13 residues. The V end lost 2 bases, the J end lost 9 bases, and 11 bases lay between the germline ends. The DNA for the CDR3 is TGTGCCAGCAGCTTACACCTTGCGGTTGAGCAGTTCTTC. Its translation is CASSLHLAVEQFF. Using reference TRBV11-2 and TRBJ2-1 for the parts outside the CDR3, the full variable domain is EAGVAQSPRYKIIEKRQSVAFWCNPISGHATLYWYQQILGQGPKLLIQFQNNGVVDDSQLPKDRFSAERLKGVDSTLKIQPAKLEDSAVYLCASSLHLAVEQFFGPGTRLTVL.

V is TRBV30 and J is TRBJ1-6; tentatively, D is TRBD1 (5 bases). The germline V and J ends were trimmed by 4 bases and 1 base, with 11 bases remaining between them. This CDR3 comprises 15 residues. Per germline, CDR1 GTSNPN and CDR2 SVGIG (reference sequence). CDR3: CAWTPGISYNSPLHF. For the CDR3, the DNA is TGTGCCTGGACCCCAGGGATATCCTATAATTCACCCCTCCACTTT.

This clone was observed a single time. The chain recombines TRBV5-6 with TRBJ1-4; TRBD1 aligns across 8 bases. This CDR3 is built from 16 residues. The V segment lost 5 bases and the J segment 0 bases; nucleotides outside the gene matches: 6. Germline CDR1 and CDR2: SGHDT and YYEEEE. As DNA, the CDR3 is TGTGCCAGCAGATCCCTACAGGGGGCAACTAATGAAAAACTGTTTTTT. Its protein product is CASRSLQGATNEKLFF.

The chain uses TRBV6-5 and TRBJ1-1, with no clear D. This CDR3 has 13 residues. With 5 bases removed from V and 4 bases from J, the gap between germline ends came to 11 bases. Germline-derived CDR1 and CDR2 are MNHEY and SVGAGI. The CDR3 coding sequence is TGTGCCAGCAGTCTCACAGTGGGCACTGAAGCTTTCTTT. Translating gives CASSLTVGTEAFF.

V and J are TRBV7-6 and TRBJ2-3; 9 nucleotides line up with TRBD1. Germline V lookup: CDR1 SGHVS, CDR2 FNYEAQ. With 4 bases clipped from V and 6 bases from J, the junction kept 11 bases outside the gene matches. The CDR3 totals 16 residues. In DNA, the CDR3 is TGTGCCAGCAGCTCTCGACAGGGGGGCACCAGGGATACGCAGTATTTT. Its translation: CASSSRQGGTRDTQYF.

The chain carries TRBV9 and TRBJ2-1; tentatively, D is TRBD1 (6 bases). The germline V and J ends were trimmed by 5 bases and 2 bases, with 8 bases remaining between them. CDR1 and CDR2 from the germline V gene are SGDLS and YYNGEE. This CDR3 comprises 13 residues. CDR3 region: CASRRGTYNEQFF. The CDR3, as DNA: TGTGCCAGCAGGAGGGGGACCTACAATGAGCAGTTCTTC.

V usage is TRBV5-4 and J usage is TRBJ1-3; no definite D call. V lost 4 bases to trimming and J lost 0 bases, with 11 bases between them. Germline CDR1 is SGHNT and CDR2 is YYREEE (reference sequence). The CDR3 covers 15 residues. The CDR3 loop reads CASSGPSVSGNTIYF. The CDR3 region has the DNA TGTGCCAGCAGCGGGCCCTCTGTCTCTGGAAACACCATATATTTT.

This clone turned up a few times. DNA for the CDR3: TGTGCCTGGATCCCTGGGCAGGGGGACACTGAAGCTTTCTTT. Its translation is CAWIPGQGDTEAFF. This chain connects TRBV30 to TRBJ1-1; 7 bases line up with TRBD1. The CDR3 loop spans 14 amino acids. The V gene's germline CDR1 is GTSNPN and CDR2 SVGIG (reference sequence). V dropped 4 bases and J dropped 3; count of bases not matched to a gene: 8.

V usage is TRBV2 and J usage is TRBJ2-1; 7 bases are shared with TRBD2. CDR1 and CDR2 from the germline V gene are SNHLY and FYNNEI. The V and J ends lost 7 bases and 9 bases, in that order; junction bases with no gene match: 9. This CDR3 has 13 amino acids. CDR3 sequence reads: CASTREVGGEQFF. In DNA, the CDR3 is TGTGCCAGCACCCGGGAGGTCGGCGGTGAGCAGTTCTTC.

The chain combines TRBV4-1 with TRBJ1-4; 11 positions match TRBD1. This CDR3 has 17 amino acids. Trimming took 4 bases from V and 0 from J; bases not matched to a gene: 4. Germline CDR1 is MGHRA and CDR2 is YSYEKL. CDR3 nucleotides: TGCGCCAGCAGCCGAGGACAGGGGGCCCCAACTAATGAAAAACTGTTTTTT. Translating it yields CASSRGQGAPTNEKLFF.

The chain joins TRBV9 to TRBJ2-7; 9 bases map to TRBD1. This CDR3 has 15 amino acids. The V gene's germline CDR1 is SGDLS and CDR2 YYNGEE. Trimming cost V 6 bases and J 5 bases; bases outside gene matches: 12. The CDR3: CASNPLGQGADEQYF. DNA for the CDR3: TGTGCCAGCAATCCCCTGGGACAGGGAGCCGACGAGCAGTACTTC.

Written as DNA, the CDR3 is TGTGCCAGCAGCCTCGGGACAGGGGGCGGAGAGACCCAGTACTTC. Protein sequence: CASSLGTGGGETQYF. The chain is built from TRBV7-3 and TRBJ2-5; TRBD1 matches 12 bases. Germline CDR1 SGHTA, CDR2 FQGTGA. The CDR3 sequence is 15 residues long. V was clipped by 5 bases and J by 4 bases; unmatched bases: 5.

This sequence joins TRBV6-6 and TRBJ1-1; 8 bases align to TRBD1. The germline V gene has CDR1 MNHNY and CDR2 SVGAGI (reference sequence). The CDR3 extends over 14 amino acids. J lost 1 base, V lost 6 bases, and 4 bases had no gene match. CDR3: CASSRGPGNTEAFF. CDR3 sequence (DNA): TGTGCCAGCAGCAGGGGGCCTGGGAACACTGAAGCTTTCTTT.

The chain carries TRBV29-1 and TRBJ2-7, with a possible D match to TRBD2 (5 bases). The germline V and J ends were trimmed by 5 bases and 0 bases, with 8 bases remaining between them. This CDR3 spans 12 amino acids. CDR1 and CDR2 from the germline V gene are SQVTM and ANQGSEA. The CDR3 region is CSVRRGSYEQYF. The CDR3 region has the DNA TGCAGCGTTCGACGGGGCTCCTACGAGCAGTACTTC.

This clone is a singleton in its sample. V and J are TRBV6-5 and TRBJ1-5; TRBD1 aligns across 7 bases. V lost 7 bases and J lost 2; bases outside the gene matches: 8. Germline V gene lookup returns CDR1 MNHEY and CDR2 SVGAGI. The CDR3 contains 15 residues. The CDR3 protein is CASILDRARNQPQHF. The CDR3 DNA follows: TGTGCCAGCATCCTAGACAGGGCACGCAATCAGCCCCAGCATTTT.

The CDR3 coding sequence is TGTGCCAGCAGTCCCGGCATCAGGGAACCCAAAAACATTCAGTACTTC. Translating gives CASSPGIREPKNIQYF. V and J are TRBV9 and TRBJ2-4, with D possibly TRBD1 on 5 matching bases. Germline values: CDR1 SGDLS, CDR2 YYNGEE. Trimming shortened V by 5 bases and J by 2 bases, and 17 bases separated the two germline ends. The CDR3 loop spans 16 amino acids. Full variable domain (outside the CDR3, taken from reference TRBV9 and TRBJ2-4): DSGVTQTPKHLITATGQRVTLRCSPRSGDLSVYWYQQSLDQGLQFLIQYYNGEERAKGNILERFSAQQFPDLHSELNLSSLELGDSALYFCASSPGIREPKNIQYFGAGTRLSVL.

This chain links TRBV7-9 with TRBJ2-7, with 8 positions matching TRBD1. The CDR3 contains 15 residues. The junction had 12 bases not matched to a gene; V was cut back by 5 bases and J by 6 bases. Germline CDR1 is SEHNR and CDR2 is FQNEAQ (reference sequence). For the CDR3, the DNA is TGTGCCAGCAGCCGCAAGACAGGGGAGGTGGGCGAGCAGTACTTC. Protein sequence: CASSRKTGEVGEQYF.

The CDR3: CASSLAGRASSYNEQFF. The DNA for the CDR3 is TGTGCCAGCAGCTTAGCGGGCAGGGCGAGCTCCTACAATGAGCAGTTCTTC. The V gene is TRBV7-9, the J gene TRBJ2-1; tentative D call: TRBD1 (5 bases). Per the germline V gene, CDR1 is SEHNR and CDR2 is FQNEAQ (reference sequence). Between the trimmed V and J ends, which lost 0 bases and 0 bases, there was a span of 12 bases. The CDR3 length is 17 residues.

V and J are TRBV27 and TRBJ2-2; D is perhaps TRBD2 (5 bases). V was pared by 6 bases and J by 8 bases, with 10 bases between. CDR1 is MNHEY and CDR2 is SMNVEV in the germline V gene (reference sequence). This CDR3 has 12 residues. CDR3: CASRRVRGELFF. CDR3 nucleotides: TGTGCCAGCAGGCGGGTGAGGGGGGAGCTGTTTTTT.

In its sample, this clone was seen once. V and J are TRBV24-1 and TRBJ2-7; perhaps TRBD2 as D (6 bases). CDR1 is KGHDR, CDR2 SFDVKD, per germline. Trimming pared 12 bases from V and 7 bases from J, leaving 21 bases between. The CDR3 has 13 amino acids. The CDR3 bases are TGTGCCTCGTCGGGAGAAAGGTCGCGGGAGCAGTACTTC. Amino acids: CASSGERSREQYF.